Each of the 5 T cell receptor beta chains below was sequenced from the same sample in a study of cytomegalovirus exposure and HLA in healthy donors. Researchers ran the PCR with 60 Vbeta and 13 Jbeta primers. The table came from immunoSEQ multiplex PCR; TCRdb's copy has only in-frame clones and leaves some out. Of some 110,000 clones listed, 55% to 75% are singletons. The sample was PBMCs. These receptors were taken from a man younger than 40 in good health and CMV-seropositive.

The J gene is TRBJ2-2, the V gene TRBV4-3; a weak D match, TRBD1 (5 bases). The germline V and J ends were trimmed by 0 bases and 7 bases, with 12 bases remaining between them. The CDR3 consists of 15 residues. Germline-derived CDR1 and CDR2 are LGHNA and YSLEER. The CDR3 spells CASSQDPKGNGELFF. CDR3 bases: TGCGCCAGCAGCCAAGATCCTAAGGGGAACGGGGAGCTGTTTTTT.

This clone was counted a single time. The rearrangement links TRBV2 to TRBJ1-4, with TRBD1 identical over 9 bases. The ends lost 6 bases at V and 7 bases at J; junction bases unmatched: 6. CDR1 is SNHLY and CDR2 is FYNNEI in the germline V gene. The CDR3 length is 14 residues. The DNA of the CDR3 is TGTGCCAGCAGGGAACAGGGGGCTTCTGAAAAACTGTTTTTT. Translated, it gives CASREQGASEKLFF.

The V and J genes are TRBV4-3 and TRBJ1-1; D gene unclear. Deletions cut 2 bases from V and 6 bases from J, with 16 bases between. Germline CDR1 and CDR2: LGHNA and YSLEER. The CDR3 length is 15 residues. Written as DNA, the CDR3 is TGCGCCAGCAGCCAATCATCGGCGAGGTACGCTGAAGCTTTCTTT. Its protein is CASSQSSARYAEAFF.

The chain joins TRBV6-1 to TRBJ2-3; the match to TRBD2 covers 12 bases. In germline, CDR1 is MNHNS, CDR2 SASEGT. V lost 8 bases, J lost 4 bases, and 7 bases stayed unmatched. The CDR3 is made up of 15 amino acids. The CDR3 loop is CASGQSSGGADTQYF. In nucleotides, the CDR3 is TGTGCCAGCGGACAATCTAGCGGGGGGGCAGATACGCAGTATTTT.

The gene calls are TRBV28 and TRBJ1-1; 11 bases align to TRBD1. The CDR3 totals 18 residues. The germline gives CDR1 MDHEN, CDR2 SYDVKM. With V trimmed by 2 bases and J by 4 bases, 12 bases remained unmatched. The CDR3 nucleotides read TGTGCCAGCAGTTTAACGGGGCCGGGACAGGGGGTAGTCACTGAAGCTTTCTTT. It specifies CASSLTGPGQGVVTEAFF.